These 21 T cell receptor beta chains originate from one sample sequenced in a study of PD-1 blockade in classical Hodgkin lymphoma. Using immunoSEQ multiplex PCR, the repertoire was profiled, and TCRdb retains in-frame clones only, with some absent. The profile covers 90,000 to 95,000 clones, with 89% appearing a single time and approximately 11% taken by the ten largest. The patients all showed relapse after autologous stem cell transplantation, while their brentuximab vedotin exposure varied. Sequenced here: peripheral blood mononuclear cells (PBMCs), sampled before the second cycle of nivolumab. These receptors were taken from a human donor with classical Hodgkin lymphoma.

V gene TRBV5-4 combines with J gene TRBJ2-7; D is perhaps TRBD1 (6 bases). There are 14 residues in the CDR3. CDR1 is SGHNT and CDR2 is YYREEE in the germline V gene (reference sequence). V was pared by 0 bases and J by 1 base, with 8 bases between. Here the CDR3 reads CASSLDTGSYEQYF. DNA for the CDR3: TGTGCCAGCAGCTTGGACACAGGGTCCTACGAGCAGTACTTC.

CDR3 in amino acids: CASSHGQGEQYF. For the CDR3, the DNA is TGTGCCAGCAGCCACGGGCAGGGAGAGCAGTACTTC. V usage is TRBV7-6 and J usage is TRBJ2-7; D possibly corresponds to TRBD1 (5 bases). The CDR3 is made up of 12 amino acids. Trimming pared 5 bases from V and 7 bases from J, leaving 12 bases between. Germline CDR1 is SGHVS and CDR2 is FNYEAQ.

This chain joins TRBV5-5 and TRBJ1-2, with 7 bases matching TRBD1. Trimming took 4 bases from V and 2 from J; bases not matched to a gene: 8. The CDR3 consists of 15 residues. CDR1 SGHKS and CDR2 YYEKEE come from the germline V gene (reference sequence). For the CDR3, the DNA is TGTGCCAGCAGCCAGTCCGCGGGACAGAACTATGGCTACACCTTC. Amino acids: CASSQSAGQNYGYTF.

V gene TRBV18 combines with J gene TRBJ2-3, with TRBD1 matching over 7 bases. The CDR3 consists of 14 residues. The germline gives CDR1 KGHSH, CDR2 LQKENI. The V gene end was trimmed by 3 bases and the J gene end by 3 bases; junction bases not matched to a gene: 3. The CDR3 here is CASSPQGVTDTQYF. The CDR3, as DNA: TGTGCCAGCTCACCTCAGGGGGTTACAGATACGCAGTATTTT.

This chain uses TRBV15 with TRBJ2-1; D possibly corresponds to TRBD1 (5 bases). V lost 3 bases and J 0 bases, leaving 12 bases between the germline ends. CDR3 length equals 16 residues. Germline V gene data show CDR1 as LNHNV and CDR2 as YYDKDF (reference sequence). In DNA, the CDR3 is TGTGCCACCAGCAGTCCAGGGTACCCCTCCTACAATGAGCAGTTCTTC. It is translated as CATSSPGYPSYNEQFF.

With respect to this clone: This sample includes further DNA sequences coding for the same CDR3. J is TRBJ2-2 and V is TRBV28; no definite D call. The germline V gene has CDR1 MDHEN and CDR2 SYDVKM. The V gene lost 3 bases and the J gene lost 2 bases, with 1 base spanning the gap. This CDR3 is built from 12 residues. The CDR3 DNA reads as TGTGCCAGCAGTTTTAACACCGGGGAGCTGTTTTTT. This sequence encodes CASSFNTGELFF.

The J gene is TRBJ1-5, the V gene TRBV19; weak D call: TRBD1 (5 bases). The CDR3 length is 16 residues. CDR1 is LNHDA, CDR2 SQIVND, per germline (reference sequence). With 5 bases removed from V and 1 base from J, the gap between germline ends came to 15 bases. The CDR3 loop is CASSLLGVPSNQPQHF. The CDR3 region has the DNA TGTGCCAGTAGTCTGCTGGGGGTGCCCAGCAATCAGCCCCAGCATTTT.

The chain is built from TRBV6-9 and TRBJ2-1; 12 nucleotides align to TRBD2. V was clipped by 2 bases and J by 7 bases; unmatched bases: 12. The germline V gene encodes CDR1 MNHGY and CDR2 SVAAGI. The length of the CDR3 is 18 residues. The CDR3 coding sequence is TGTGCCAGCAGTTATCCCTACCCTAGCGGGAGGGCCTCGAATGAGCAGTTCTTC. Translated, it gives CASSYPYPSGRASNEQFF.

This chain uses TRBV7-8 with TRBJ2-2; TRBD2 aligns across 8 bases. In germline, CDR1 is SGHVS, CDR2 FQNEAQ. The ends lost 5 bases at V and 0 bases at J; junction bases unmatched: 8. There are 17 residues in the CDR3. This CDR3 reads CASSPLLAETNTGELFF. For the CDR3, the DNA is TGTGCCAGCAGCCCTCTACTAGCGGAGACGAACACCGGGGAGCTGTTTTTT. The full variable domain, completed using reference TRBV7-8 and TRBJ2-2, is GAGVSQSPRYKVAKRGQDVALRCDPISGHVSLFWYQQALGQGPEFLTYFQNEAQLDKSGLPSDRFFAERPEGSVSTLKIQRTQQEDSAVYLCASSPLLAETNTGELFFGEGSRLTVL.

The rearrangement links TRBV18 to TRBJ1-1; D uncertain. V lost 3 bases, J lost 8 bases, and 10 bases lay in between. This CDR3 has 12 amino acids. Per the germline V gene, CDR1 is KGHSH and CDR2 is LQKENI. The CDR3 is CASSPEVGEAFF. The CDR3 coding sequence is TGTGCCAGCTCACCGGAGGTTGGAGAAGCTTTCTTT.

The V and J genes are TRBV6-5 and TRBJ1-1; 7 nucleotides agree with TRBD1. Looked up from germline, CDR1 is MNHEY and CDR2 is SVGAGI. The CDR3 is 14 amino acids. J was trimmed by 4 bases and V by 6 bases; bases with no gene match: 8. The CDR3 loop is CASRTTGVTTEAFF. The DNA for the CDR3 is TGTGCCAGCAGGACTACAGGGGTAACCACTGAAGCTTTCTTT.

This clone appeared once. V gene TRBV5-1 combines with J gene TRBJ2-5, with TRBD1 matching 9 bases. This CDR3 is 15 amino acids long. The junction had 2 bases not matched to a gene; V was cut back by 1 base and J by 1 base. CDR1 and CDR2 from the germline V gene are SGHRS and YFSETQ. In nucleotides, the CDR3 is TGCGCCAGCAGCTTGACAGGGGGCCCCCAAGAGACCCAGTACTTC. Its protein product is CASSLTGGPQETQYF.

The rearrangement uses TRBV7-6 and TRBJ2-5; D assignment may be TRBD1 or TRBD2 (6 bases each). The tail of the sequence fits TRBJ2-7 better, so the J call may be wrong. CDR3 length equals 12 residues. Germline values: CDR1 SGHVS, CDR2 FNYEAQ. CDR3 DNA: TGTGCCAGGGGGGCGGGGCGCTACGAGCAGTACTTC. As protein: CARGAGRYEQYF.

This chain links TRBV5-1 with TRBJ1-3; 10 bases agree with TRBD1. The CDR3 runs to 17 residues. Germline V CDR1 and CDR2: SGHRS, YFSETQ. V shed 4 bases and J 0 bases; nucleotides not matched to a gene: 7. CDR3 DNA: TGCGCCAGCAGCAGCGGGACAGGGGACTTCTCTGGAAACACCATATATTTT. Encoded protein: CASSSGTGDFSGNTIYF. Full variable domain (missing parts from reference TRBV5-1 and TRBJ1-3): KAGVTQTPRYLIKTRGQQVTLSCSPISGHRSVSWYQQTPGQGLQFLFEYFSETQRNKGNFPGRFSGRQFSNSRSEMNVSTLELGDSALYLCASSSGTGDFSGNTIYFGEGSWLTVV.

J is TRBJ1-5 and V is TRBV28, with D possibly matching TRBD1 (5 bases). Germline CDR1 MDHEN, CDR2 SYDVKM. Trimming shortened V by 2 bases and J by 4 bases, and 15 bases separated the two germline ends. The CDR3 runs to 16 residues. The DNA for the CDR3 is TGTGCCAGCAGTTTAGGGGGGTCCCCCACGAATCAGCCCCAGCATTTT. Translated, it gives CASSLGGSPTNQPQHF.

For the CDR3, the DNA is TGCGCCAGCAGCCCGGGGCAGGGTCCCTCCGGTGAGCAGTTCTTC. Translated, it gives CASSPGQGPSGEQFF. The chain combines TRBV4-1 with TRBJ2-1; D could derive from TRBD1 or TRBD2 (5 bases each). Deletions cut 4 bases from V and 9 bases from J, with 19 bases between. Germline assignment: CDR1 MGHRA and CDR2 YSYEKL. The CDR3 consists of 15 residues.

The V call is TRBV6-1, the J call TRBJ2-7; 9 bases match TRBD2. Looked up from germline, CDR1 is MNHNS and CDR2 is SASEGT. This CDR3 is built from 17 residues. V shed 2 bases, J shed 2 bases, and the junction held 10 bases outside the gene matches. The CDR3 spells CASSELGGLAGTYEQYF. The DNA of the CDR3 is TGTGCCAGCAGTGAACTAGGAGGGCTAGCGGGAACCTACGAGCAGTACTTC.

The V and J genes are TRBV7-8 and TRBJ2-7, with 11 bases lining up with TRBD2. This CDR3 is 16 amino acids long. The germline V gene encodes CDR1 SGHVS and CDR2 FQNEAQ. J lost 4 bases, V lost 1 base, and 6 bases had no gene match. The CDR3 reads CASSLDYGTSGYEQYF. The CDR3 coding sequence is TGTGCCAGCAGCTTAGATTATGGGACTAGCGGTTACGAGCAGTACTTC.

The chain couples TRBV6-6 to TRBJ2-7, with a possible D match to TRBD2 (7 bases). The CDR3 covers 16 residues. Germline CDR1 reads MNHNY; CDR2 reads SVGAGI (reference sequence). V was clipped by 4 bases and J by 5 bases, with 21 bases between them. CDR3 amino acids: CASSSQPRGGSDEQYF. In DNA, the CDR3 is TGTGCCAGCAGTTCCCAACCCAGGGGAGGGTCGGACGAGCAGTACTTC.

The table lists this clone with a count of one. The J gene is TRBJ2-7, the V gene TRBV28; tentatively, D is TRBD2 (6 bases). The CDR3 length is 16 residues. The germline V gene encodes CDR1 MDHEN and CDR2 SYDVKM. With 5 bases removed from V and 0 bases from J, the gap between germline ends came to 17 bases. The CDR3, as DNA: TGTGCCAGCAGTCGAAACGGGGGAACAGGCTCCTACGAGCAGTACTTC. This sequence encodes CASSRNGGTGSYEQYF.

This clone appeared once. The CDR3 loop reads CASTLEGRSKYF. The CDR3 nucleotides are TGTGCCAGCACCCTTGAGGGGCGTTCAAAGTATTTT. The chain combines TRBV2 with TRBJ2-3, with D perhaps given as TRBD1 or TRBD2 (5 bases each). The CDR3 loop spans 12 amino acids. The V end lost 7 bases, the J end lost 13 bases, and 18 bases lay between the germline ends. From germline, CDR1 is SNHLY and CDR2 FYNNEI.